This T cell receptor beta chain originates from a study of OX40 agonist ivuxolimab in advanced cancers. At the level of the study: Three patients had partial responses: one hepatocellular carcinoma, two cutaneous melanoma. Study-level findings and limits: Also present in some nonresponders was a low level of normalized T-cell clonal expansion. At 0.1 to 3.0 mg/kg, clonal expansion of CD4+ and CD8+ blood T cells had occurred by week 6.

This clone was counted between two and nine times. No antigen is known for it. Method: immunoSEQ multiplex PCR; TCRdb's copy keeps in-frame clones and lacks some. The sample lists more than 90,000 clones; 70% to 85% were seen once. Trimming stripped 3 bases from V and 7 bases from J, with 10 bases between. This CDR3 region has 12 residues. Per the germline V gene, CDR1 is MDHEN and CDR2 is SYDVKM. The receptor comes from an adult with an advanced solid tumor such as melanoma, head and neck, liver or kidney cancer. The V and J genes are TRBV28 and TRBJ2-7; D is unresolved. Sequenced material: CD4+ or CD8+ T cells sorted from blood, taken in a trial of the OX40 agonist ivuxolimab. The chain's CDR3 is CASSFSLGEQYF. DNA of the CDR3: TGTGCCAGCAGTTTCTCCCTGGGGGAGCAGTACTTC. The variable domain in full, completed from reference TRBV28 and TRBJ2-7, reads DVKVTQSSRYLVKRTGEKVFLECVQDMDHENMFWYRQDPGLGLRLIYFSYDVKMKEKGDIPEGYSVSREKKERFSLILESASTNQTSMYLCASSFSLGEQYFGPGTRLTVT.